This T cell receptor beta chain was identified during a study of blood T cell repertoires in COVID-19. On the study more broadly: Samples taken during acute and convalescent COVID-19 were collected in the United States, Italy and Spain. PBMCs, B-cell-depleted T cells, or T cells provided the cDNA or gDNA that made up the material.

Authors' processing steps: Quantification of nucleated cells was approximated via reference gene primer amplification. The data were produced by immunoSEQ multiplex PCR, yet TCRdb's version contains in-frame clones alone and is incomplete. The V and J calls and the clone size are those of that table, but D and trimming were determined from the DNA. The sample yields 70,000 to 95,000 clones, about 90% seen once. The CDR3 is made up of 15 amino acids. V shed 3 bases and J 7 bases; nucleotides not matched to a gene: 9. The germline V gene has CDR1 GTSNPN and CDR2 SVGIG (reference sequence). The sequencing input was peripheral blood. The chain combines TRBV30 with TRBJ1-4; 9 nucleotides agree with TRBD1. The source of this sequence is a man aged 45-65 years with COVID-19, enrolled during active disease. The CDR3 sequence: CAWSSTGGTFEKLFF. In DNA form, the CDR3 reads TGTGCCTGGAGCTCGACAGGGGGGACATTTGAAAAACTGTTTTTT.